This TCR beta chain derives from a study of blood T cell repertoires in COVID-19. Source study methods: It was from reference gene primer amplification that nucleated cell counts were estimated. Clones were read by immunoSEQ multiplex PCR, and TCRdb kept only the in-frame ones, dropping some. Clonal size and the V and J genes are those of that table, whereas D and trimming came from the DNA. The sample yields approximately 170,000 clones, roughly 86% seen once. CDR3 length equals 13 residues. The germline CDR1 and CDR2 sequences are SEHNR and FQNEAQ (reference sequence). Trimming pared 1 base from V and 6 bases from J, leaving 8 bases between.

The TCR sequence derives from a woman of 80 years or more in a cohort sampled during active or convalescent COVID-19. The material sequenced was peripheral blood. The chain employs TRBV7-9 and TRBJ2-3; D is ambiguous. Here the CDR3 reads CASSLDPRDTQYF. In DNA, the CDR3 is TGTGCCAGCAGCTTAGATCCGAGGGATACGCAGTATTTT.